This T cell receptor (beta chain) was documented in a study of cytomegalovirus exposure and HLA in healthy donors. General study points: As a later analysis showed, a missense DCLRE1C variant was linked to trimming of TCR beta V- and J-genes. In a later analysis, an Asian-associated ancestry cluster reportedly showed fewer N-insertions than the roughly 650-donor mean. Cytomegalovirus status was reportedly diagnosed by the classifier with high sensitivity and specificity.

With 60 Vbeta and 13 Jbeta primers, the PCR was carried out. Sequenced by immunoSEQ multiplex PCR; TCRdb stores in-frame clones only, minus some. Its table lists over 65,000 clones. The CDR3 totals 13 residues. Germline assignment: CDR1 KGHSH and CDR2 LQKENI. V lost 6 bases and J lost 2; bases outside the gene matches: 3. Concerning this clone itself: The antigen is not known.

The rearrangement joins TRBV18 to TRBJ1-1; 7 bases agree with TRBD1. The clonotype originates from a man aged 25 to 40 in good health and CMV-seronegative. The sequenced material came from PBMCs. This CDR3 is CASSRDSNTEAFF. The CDR3 DNA follows: TGTGCCAGCTCCCGGGACAGCAACACTGAAGCTTTCTTT.